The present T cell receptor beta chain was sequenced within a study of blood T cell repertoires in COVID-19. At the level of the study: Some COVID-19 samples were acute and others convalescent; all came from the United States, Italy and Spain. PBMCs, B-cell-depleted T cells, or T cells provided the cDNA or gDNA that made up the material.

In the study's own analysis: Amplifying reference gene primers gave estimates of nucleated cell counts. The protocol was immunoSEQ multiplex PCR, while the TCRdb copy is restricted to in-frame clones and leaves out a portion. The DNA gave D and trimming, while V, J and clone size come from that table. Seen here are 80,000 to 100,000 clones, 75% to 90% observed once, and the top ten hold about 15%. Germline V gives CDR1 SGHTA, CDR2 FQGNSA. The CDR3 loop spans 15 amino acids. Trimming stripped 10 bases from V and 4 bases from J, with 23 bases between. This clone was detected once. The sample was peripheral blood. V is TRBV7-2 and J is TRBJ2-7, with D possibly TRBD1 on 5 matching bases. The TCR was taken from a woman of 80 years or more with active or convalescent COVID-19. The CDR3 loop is CATARNQGFGYEQYF. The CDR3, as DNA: TGTGCCACGGCTCGTAATCAGGGTTTCGGGTACGAGCAGTACTTC.